Sequencing of this T cell receptor beta chain was carried out in a study of CD8 T cells in Susac syndrome. Whole-study findings and limits: The number of individuals included in the study's TCR sequencing and HLA analysis was acknowledged as relatively small.

Notes on this clonotype: Antigen: not known.

Random hexamers were used to reverse transcribe the RNA input (about 0.5 to 1 ug). TCRdb re-called the immunoSEQ multiplex PCR reads with MiXCR, one entry per CDR3 protein. The table lists 150,000 to 200,000 distinct CDR3 sequences, around 94% of them singletons. The source material was CD4+ T cells from PBMCs. The clonotype comes from a human donor in good health.

Written as DNA, the CDR3 is TGTGCCAGCAGCTTGAGTCCAGGCATAGATACGCAGTATTTT. Encoded protein: CASSLSPGIDTQYF. The genes are TRBV7-2 and TRBJ2-3; the D is unclear. Between the trimmed V and J ends, which lost 3 bases and 5 bases, there was a span of 12 bases. The CDR3 length is 14 residues. CDR1 is SGHTA and CDR2 is FQGNSA in the germline V gene.